This T cell receptor (beta chain) derives from a study of blood T cell repertoires in COVID-19. Study background: The United States, Italy and Spain were the sources of the acute and convalescent COVID-19 samples. In each case, the material was cDNA or gDNA derived from T cells, B-cell-depleted T cells, or PBMCs.

In the original processing: Quantification of nucleated cells was approximated via reference gene primer amplification. Produced via immunoSEQ multiplex PCR; TCRdb's table is partial and in-frame only. Clone size and the V and J calls come from that table; the DNA yielded D and trimming. The sample lists 160,000 or so clones; about 81% were seen once. The sample was peripheral blood. This receptor was obtained from a human donor in a cohort sampled during active COVID-19.

The CDR3 here is CASSLYRGANYGYTF. The CDR3 bases are TGTGCCAGCAGCTTATACAGGGGAGCTAACTATGGCTACACCTTC. The chain recombines TRBV7-3 with TRBJ1-2, with 7 bases matching TRBD1. V dropped 2 bases and J dropped 0; count of bases not matched to a gene: 3. CDR1 is SGHTA and CDR2 is FQGTGA in the germline V gene. The CDR3 consists of 15 residues. The full variable domain, completed using reference TRBV7-3 and TRBJ1-2, is GAGVSQTPSNKVTEKGKYVELRCDPISGHTALYWYRQSLGQGPEFLIYFQGTGAADDSGLPNDRFFAVRPEGSVSTLKIQRTERGDSAVYLCASSLYRGANYGYTFGSGTRLTVV.